These 24 T cell receptor beta chains originate from one sample sequenced in a study of T cells in Graves' hyperthyroidism and ophthalmopathy. From RNA transcripts, TCR beta CDR3 regions were amplified. In the first-round RT-PCR of the TCR CDR3, the HTBI primer set was used. MiXCR, run by TCRdb on the multiplex PCR reads, gives a single entry per CDR3 protein. Among hundreds of thousands of distinct CDR3 sequences listed, 16% were seen once. Sequencing used blood. The receptors come from a woman in her 40s with Graves' ophthalmopathy.

This clonotype was picked up a small number of times. This chain uses TRBV11-1 with TRBJ2-1; D perhaps matches TRBD2 (5 bases). V was trimmed by 3 bases and J by 9 bases, leaving 12 bases between them. This CDR3 is built from 13 residues. CDR1 is SGHAT and CDR2 is FQDESV in the germline V gene (reference sequence). Here the CDR3 reads CASSFIETTEQFF. CDR3 nucleotide sequence: TGTGCCAGCAGCTTTATTGAGACTACTGAGCAGTTCTTC.

This clonotype was detected many times. The chain uses TRBV28 and TRBJ2-7; tentative D call: TRBD1 (5 bases). Germline V gene data show CDR1 as MDHEN and CDR2 as SYDVKM. The CDR3 has 14 residues. V was pared by 6 bases and J by 0 bases, with 12 bases between. CDR3 amino acids: CASRPTGSSYEQYF. In DNA, the CDR3 is TGTGCCAGCAGGCCCACAGGAAGCTCCTACGAGCAGTACTTC.

The chain uses TRBV4-1 and TRBJ1-2, with D hard to call. The CDR3 consists of 14 residues. V lost 1 base to trimming and J lost 8 bases, with 14 bases between them. Germline V gene lookup returns CDR1 MGHRA and CDR2 YSYEKL. CDR3 coding DNA: TGCGCCAGCAGCCAAGTGAGGAGCCTGGGAGGCTACACCTTC. Its translation is CASSQVRSLGGYTF.

The sample holds many counts of this clonotype. The gene calls are TRBV7-3 and TRBJ1-1, with D possibly matching TRBD1 (5 bases). Germline-derived CDR1 and CDR2 are SGHTA and FQGTGA. The CDR3 loop spans 13 amino acids. Trimming shortened V by 8 bases and J by 4 bases, and 14 bases separated the two germline ends. As DNA, the CDR3 is TGTGCCAGCTCACCTCAGGGAGCCACTGAAGCTTTCTTT. It yields the protein CASSPQGATEAFF.

This clonotype was recorded a few times. The V and J genes are TRBV7-8 and TRBJ2-4, with TRBD2 matching over 11 bases. The V gene's germline CDR1 is SGHVS and CDR2 FQNEAQ. This CDR3 contains 19 residues. Trimming cost V 6 bases and J 4 bases; bases outside gene matches: 17. The CDR3 DNA reads as TGTGCCAGCAGAACTACGGGACTAGCGGACGAAGGTGATAAAAACATTCAGTACTTC. Protein: CASRTTGLADEGDKNIQYF.

This clonotype was picked up a small number of times. The chain recombines TRBV13 with TRBJ2-4, with D perhaps matching TRBD1 or TRBD2 (5 bases each). CDR3 length: 14 amino acids. Trimming stripped 3 bases from V and 2 bases from J, with 8 bases between. Germline CDR1 PRHDT, CDR2 FYEKMQ (reference sequence). CDR3 DNA: TGTGCCAGCAGCTTGGGGGAGACCAAAAACATTCAGTACTTC. Protein product: CASSLGETKNIQYF.

Ten or more counts support this clonotype. The chain joins TRBV20-1 to TRBJ2-7; TRBD1 aligns across 7 bases. Looked up from germline, CDR1 is DFQATT and CDR2 is SNEGSKA (reference sequence). Trimming took 3 bases from V and 1 from J; bases not matched to a gene: 12. The length of the CDR3 is 16 residues. The CDR3 reads CSARVIEGASSYEQYF. The CDR3 DNA reads as TGCAGTGCTAGGGTTATTGAGGGGGCGAGTTCCTACGAGCAGTACTTC.

This chain links TRBV5-1 with TRBJ2-7, with 8 bases that match TRBD2. Trimming cost V 5 bases and J 5 bases; bases outside gene matches: 9. Per the germline V gene, CDR1 is SGHRS and CDR2 is YFSETQ. The CDR3 is made up of 14 amino acids. CDR3 amino acids: CASRPGTSFDEQYF. DNA of the CDR3: TGCGCCAGCAGACCCGGGACTAGTTTCGACGAGCAGTACTTC. Complete variable domain (other parts from reference TRBV5-1 and TRBJ2-7): KAGVTQTPRYLIKTRGQQVTLSCSPISGHRSVSWYQQTPGQGLQFLFEYFSETQRNKGNFPGRFSGRQFSNSRSEMNVSTLELGDSALYLCASRPGTSFDEQYFGPGTRLTVT.

For this clonotype: This may stem from a read error, because a much larger clone lies one nucleotide away. The chain uses TRBV5-1 and TRBJ2-1; tentative D call: TRBD2 (6 bases). The J call may be incorrect, as the DNA end agrees better with TRBJ2-7. The length of the CDR3 is 16 residues. CDR1 SGHRS and CDR2 YFSETQ come from the germline V gene. The CDR3 DNA is TGCGCCAGCAGTGACATGGCGGGACGCTCCTACAATGAGCAGTACTTC. Protein product: CASSDMAGRSYNEQYF.

Only a few counts were recorded for this clonotype. The rearrangement links TRBV2 to TRBJ1-5; D is ambiguous. The V end was cut by 3 bases, the J end by 7 bases, with 13 bases between. CDR3 size: 14 residues. CDR1 is SNHLY, CDR2 FYNNEI, per germline. The CDR3 nucleotides read TGTGCCAGCAGTGAGAAGGAAAAACGACAGCCCCAGCATTTT. Its translation is CASSEKEKRQPQHF.

The rearrangement links TRBV10-3 to TRBJ1-1; TRBD1 agrees at 8 bases. Trimming took 5 bases from V and 2 from J; bases not matched to a gene: 4. Germline CDR1 reads ENHRY; CDR2 reads SYGVKD. CDR3 length: 14 amino acids. CDR3 protein: CAISFGQGNTEAFF. DNA for the CDR3: TGTGCCATCAGTTTCGGACAGGGCAACACTGAAGCTTTCTTT.

In its sample, this clonotype was seen many times. This sequence joins TRBV20-1 and TRBJ1-2; the match to TRBD1 covers 10 bases. The V segment lost 4 bases and the J segment 4 bases; nucleotides outside the gene matches: 6. The CDR3 spans 14 residues. Germline CDR1 and CDR2: DFQATT and SNEGSKA (reference sequence). The chain's CDR3 is CSATRQGAGYGYTF. CDR3 nucleotides: TGCAGTGCTACTAGACAGGGGGCAGGCTATGGCTACACCTTC.

This clonotype has ten or more counts. The chain combines TRBV12-3 or TRBV12-4 with TRBJ2-5; D is undetermined. The CDR3 sequence is 11 residues long. Trimming cost V 10 bases and J 5 bases, with 11 bases left between them. In DNA, the CDR3 is TGTGCCACCAGACTTGGGGAGACCCAGTACTTC. This encodes CATRLGETQYF.

The chain uses TRBV6-2 or TRBV6-3 and TRBJ1-1; no clear D gene. The CDR3 is 15 amino acids. Trimming removed 7 bases at V and 4 bases at J, with 19 bases between. Germline assignment: CDR1 MNHEY and CDR2 SVGEGT. CDR3 sequence: CASKAGMELGTEAFF. Written as DNA, the CDR3 is TGTGCCAGCAAAGCAGGAATGGAATTAGGCACTGAAGCTTTCTTT.

The table lists this clonotype with many counts. V usage is TRBV27 and J usage is TRBJ2-3; a weak D match, TRBD2 (7 bases). CDR1 and CDR2 from the germline V gene are MNHEY and SMNVEV (reference sequence). V was shortened by 7 bases and J by 7 bases, with 18 bases between the two germline ends. This CDR3 has 14 residues. The CDR3 protein is CASNDQGRGYTQYF. The CDR3 nucleotides read TGTGCCAGCAACGACCAGGGGCGGGGGTATACGCAGTATTTT.

The chain carries TRBV5-1 and TRBJ2-7, with D possibly TRBD2 on 6 matching bases. Germline CDR1 is SGHRS and CDR2 is YFSETQ. CDR3 length: 16 residues. Trimming took off 5 bases at V and 0 bases at J, with 18 bases between the two ends. The CDR3 here is CASSLQGGLYSYEQYF. CDR3 in DNA: TGCGCCAGCAGTTTGCAGGGAGGCCTATACTCCTACGAGCAGTACTTC.

Of note for this clonotype: A clone one base away is much larger, so this may be a read error. This chain joins TRBV2 and TRBJ2-3; 12 bases agree with TRBD2. This CDR3 is built from 15 residues. V lost 5 bases to trimming and J lost 8 bases; unmatched junction nucleotides: 8. Germline loops: CDR1 SNHLY, CDR2 FYNNEI. The CDR3 region has the DNA TGTGCCAGCAGTTTGACTAGCGGGGGTACGAGTACGCAGTATTTT. This sequence encodes CASSLTSGGTSTQYF.

There are many counts of this clonotype. One junction end does not reproduce the germline sequence, and a read error may be involved. J is TRBJ1-1 and V is TRBV7-2, with D tentatively TRBD1 (5 bases). The CDR3 runs 14 residues. Germline-derived CDR1 and CDR2 are SGHTA and FQGNSA. In nucleotides, the CDR3 is TGCGCCAGCAGCTTGGGAGGGGTGAACACTGAAGCTTTCTTT. Translation gives CASSLGGVNTEAFF.

The DNA for the CDR3 is TGTGCCAGCAGCTTAAGGAACCCATACAATGAGCAGTTCTTC. Its translation is CASSLRNPYNEQFF. This chain links TRBV7-2 with TRBJ2-1; no reliable D call. The CDR3 length is 14 residues. Looked up from germline, CDR1 is SGHTA and CDR2 is FQGNSA. The V gene lost 2 bases and the J gene lost 4 bases, with 9 bases spanning the gap.

A remark on this clonotype: Its ends do not fully match the called genes, so a read error is possible. The rearrangement uses TRBV12-3 or TRBV12-4 and TRBJ2-3; 15 bases are a match to TRBD2. The CDR3 extends over 16 amino acids. CDR3 DNA sequence: TGTGCCAGCAGTGCGGGACTAGCGGGGGGTACAGGTACGCAGTATTTT. It translates to CASSAGLAGGTGTQYF.

This clonotype was recorded many times. The rearrangement uses TRBV28 and TRBJ2-3; the D gene could be TRBD1 or TRBD2 (6 bases each). In germline, CDR1 is MDHEN, CDR2 SYDVKM. Trimming pared 4 bases from V and 4 bases from J, leaving 15 bases between. The CDR3 length is 15 residues. CDR3 coding DNA: TGTGCCAGCAGTTACCCTGGGGGGCGGTCAGATACGCAGTATTTT. Amino acid sequence: CASSYPGGRSDTQYF.

In this sample, this clonotype turned up a few times. V and J are TRBV19 and TRBJ2-6, with D possibly matching TRBD1 (6 bases). CDR1 LNHDA and CDR2 SQIVND come from the germline V gene (reference sequence). Trimming pared 6 bases from V and 12 bases from J, leaving 18 bases between. The CDR3 runs 14 residues. CDR3 coding DNA: TGTGCCAGTAGCCAATCAGGGGACCTCAGCGTCCTGACTTTC. Protein product: CASSQSGDLSVLTF.

In this sample, this clonotype turned up a few times. The chain couples TRBV7-9 to TRBJ2-7, with D perhaps TRBD1 (5 bases). The V end lost 4 bases, the J end lost 1 base, and 11 bases lay between the germline ends. The germline V gene has CDR1 SEHNR and CDR2 FQNEAQ (reference sequence). This CDR3 comprises 14 residues. The CDR3 loop reads CASSSDSSSYEQYF. In DNA, the CDR3 is TGTGCCAGCAGCTCCGACAGTTCTTCCTACGAGCAGTACTTC.

V and J are TRBV29-1 and TRBJ2-1; possibly TRBD2 for D (7 bases). CDR1 and CDR2 from the germline V gene are SQVTM and ANQGSEA. The CDR3 has 15 residues. The V and J ends lost 1 base and 5 bases respectively, with 15 bases between them. CDR3 nucleotide sequence: TGCAGCGTTGAAGGGTGGGGGGGCAGAAACAATGAGCAGTTCTTC. This encodes CSVEGWGGRNNEQFF.